Only a few counts were recorded for the clone carrying this T cell receptor beta chain. CDR3 length: 15 residues. V was pared by 0 bases and J by 4 bases, with 12 bases between. Germline CDR1 MGHRA, CDR2 YSYEKL. These data belong to a study of blood T cell repertoires in COVID-19. Study details: COVID-19 samples, acute and convalescent, were from the United States, Italy and Spain.

Repertoires were generated with immunoSEQ multiplex PCR, while TCRdb's copy carries only in-frame clones and drops some. Of a few hundred thousand clones listed, more than 85% are singletons. This receptor was identified in a man between 18 and 35 years old with active or convalescent COVID-19. The gene calls are TRBV4-1 and TRBJ1-2; D gene uncertain. Sequencing was performed on peripheral blood. CDR3: CASSQEDQGSYGYTF. In nucleotides, the CDR3 is TGCGCCAGCAGCCAAGAAGATCAAGGGAGCTATGGCTACACCTTC.